This T cell receptor (beta chain) was captured in a study of blood T cells in healthy people across ages. Study-wide results and caveats: Older age went with lower TCR beta diversity per million T cells, in a roughly linear way. Long-lived and aged donors differed, with more naive CD4+ cells and higher diversity in the long-lived.

This clonotype has only a few counts. The antigen remains unidentified. Using a J-beta primer mix together with a sample-barcoded 5' primer, a second PCR was run for roughly 7 to 11 cycles. TCRdb re-analysed the 5' RACE reads in MiXCR, keeping a single row per CDR3 protein. Found here are approximately 810,000 distinct CDR3 sequences, less than 35% of them singletons; the top ten hold about 18%. The CDR3 extends over 14 amino acids. With 3 bases removed from V and 4 bases from J, the gap between germline ends came to 12 bases. From germline, CDR1 is LNHDA and CDR2 SQIVND (reference sequence). The sequence was obtained from a woman of 80 years or more in good health. The chain combines TRBV19 with TRBJ2-5, with a weak D call TRBD2 (6 bases). Input material: blood. The CDR3 here is CASSMGGLAETQYF. CDR3 nucleotides: TGTGCCAGTAGTATGGGGGGTCTGGCAGAGACCCAGTACTTC.